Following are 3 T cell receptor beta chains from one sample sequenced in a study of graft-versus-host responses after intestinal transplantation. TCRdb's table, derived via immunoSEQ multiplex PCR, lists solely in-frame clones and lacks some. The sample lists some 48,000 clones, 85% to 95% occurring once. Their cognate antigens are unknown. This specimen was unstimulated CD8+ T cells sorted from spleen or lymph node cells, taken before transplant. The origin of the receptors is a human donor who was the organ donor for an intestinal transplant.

CDR3 region: CASSLRAGGSYNEQFF. CDR3 bases: TGTGCCAGCAGTTTAAGGGCGGGGGGCTCCTACAATGAGCAGTTCTTC. The rearrangement uses TRBV27 and TRBJ2-1; 8 bases line up with TRBD2. After removal of 2 bases from V and 0 bases from J, the junction contained 3 bases not matched to a gene. Germline CDR1 and CDR2: MNHEY and SMNVEV (reference sequence). CDR3 length equals 16 residues.

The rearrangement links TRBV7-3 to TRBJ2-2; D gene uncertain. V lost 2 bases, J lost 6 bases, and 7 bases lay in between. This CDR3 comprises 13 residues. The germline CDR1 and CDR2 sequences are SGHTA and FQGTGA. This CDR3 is CASSLAGAGELFF. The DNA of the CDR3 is TGTGCCAGCAGCTTAGCAGGTGCCGGGGAGCTGTTTTTT. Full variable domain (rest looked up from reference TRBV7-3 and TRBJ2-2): GAGVSQTPSNKVTEKGKYVELRCDPISGHTALYWYRQSLGQGPEFLIYFQGTGAADDSGLPNDRFFAVRPEGSVSTLKIQRTERGDSAVYLCASSLAGAGELFFGEGSRLTVL.

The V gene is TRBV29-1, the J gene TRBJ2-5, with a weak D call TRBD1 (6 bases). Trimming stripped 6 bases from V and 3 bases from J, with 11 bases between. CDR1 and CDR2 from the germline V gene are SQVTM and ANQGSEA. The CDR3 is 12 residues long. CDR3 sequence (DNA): TGCAGCGTGGGCGGACAGAAAGAGACCCAGTACTTC. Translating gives CSVGGQKETQYF.